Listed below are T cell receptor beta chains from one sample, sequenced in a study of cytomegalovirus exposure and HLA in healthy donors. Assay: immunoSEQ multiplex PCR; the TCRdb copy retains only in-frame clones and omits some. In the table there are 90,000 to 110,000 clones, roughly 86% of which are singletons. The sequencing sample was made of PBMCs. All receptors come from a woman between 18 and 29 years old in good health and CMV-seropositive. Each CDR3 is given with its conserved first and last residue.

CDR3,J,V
CASSYQLANYEQYF,TRBJ2-7,TRBV6-5
CASSTLGQGRPPNTGELFF,TRBJ2-2,TRBV21-1
CASSSRTAYF,TRBJ1-2,TRBV6-5
CASKSQLAGSYEQYF,TRBJ2-7,TRBV27
CASSVEAGGPRSYEQYF,TRBJ2-7,TRBV9
CASSVARDRVYNEQFF,TRBJ2-1,TRBV9
CAGPSEQGYQPQHF,TRBJ1-5,TRBV19
CASTYGEEQYF,TRBJ2-7,TRBV27
CASSYWGDRPYEQYF,TRBJ2-7,TRBV6-5
CASSPLGGSNEQFF,TRBJ2-1,TRBV7-3
CASSPWGRLETQYF,TRBJ2-5,TRBV18
CSASYAGTIYF,TRBJ1-3,TRBV20-1
CAISATGTGGISPLHF,TRBJ1-6,TRBV10-3
CASSTGHNSYEQYF,TRBJ2-7,TRBV5-6
CASSEGQIDSTEAFF,TRBJ1-1,TRBV5-1
CASSLGAYEQYF,TRBJ2-7,TRBV7-8
CASSPVTGEKLFF,TRBJ1-4,TRBV5-6
CASSSFDRGFLTGANVLTF,TRBJ2-6,TRBV11-2
CASSLVLAYGYTF,TRBJ1-2,TRBV5-6
CASSPRQGDTGELFF,TRBJ2-2,TRBV7-3
CASSSAQVSNQPQHF,TRBJ1-5,TRBV28
CASSDNYNEQFF,TRBJ2-1,TRBV7-2
CASSELGRRTGTYEQYF,TRBJ2-7,TRBV6-1
CASSPPDNQETQYF,TRBJ2-5,TRBV18
CASGPQAGSYNEQFF,TRBJ2-1,TRBV12-5
CASSLVTVPEAFF,TRBJ1-1,TRBV11-2
CASSFLAGVYNEQFF,TRBJ2-1,TRBV5-5
CASSVGQGYEAFF,TRBJ1-1,TRBV9
CAHAERALTGNTIYF,TRBJ1-3,TRBV28
CASSPRLGNTEAFF,TRBJ1-1,TRBV14
CSVLTNMNTEAFF,TRBJ1-1,TRBV29-1
CASSSLIRDEQFF,TRBJ2-1,TRBV25-1
CAISDRGSGAIDEQFF,TRBJ2-1,TRBV10-3
CASRDRTGAYEQYF,TRBJ2-7,TRBV19
CAISESPSGQGDYGYTF,TRBJ1-2,TRBV10-3